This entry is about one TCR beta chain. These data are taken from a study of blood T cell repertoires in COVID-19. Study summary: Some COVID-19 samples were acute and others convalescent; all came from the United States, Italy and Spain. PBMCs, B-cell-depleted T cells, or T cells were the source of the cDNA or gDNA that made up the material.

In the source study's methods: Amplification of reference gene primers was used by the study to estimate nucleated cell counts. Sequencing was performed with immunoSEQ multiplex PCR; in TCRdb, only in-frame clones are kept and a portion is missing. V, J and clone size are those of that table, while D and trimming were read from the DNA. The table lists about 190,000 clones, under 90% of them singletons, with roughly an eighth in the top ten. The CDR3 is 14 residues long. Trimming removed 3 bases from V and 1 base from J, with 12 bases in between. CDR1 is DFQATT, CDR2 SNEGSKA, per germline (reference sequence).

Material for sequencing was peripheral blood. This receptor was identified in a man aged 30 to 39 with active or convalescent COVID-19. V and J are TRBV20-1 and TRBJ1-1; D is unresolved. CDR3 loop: CSASSPGKNTEAFF. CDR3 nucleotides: TGCAGTGCTAGTTCACCGGGGAAGAACACTGAAGCTTTCTTT.